A selection of T cell receptor beta chains follows, all from one sample in a study of regulatory T cells in long-lasting Graves disease. Using its own MiXCR run on the multiplex PCR reads, TCRdb lists one record per CDR3 protein. The data hold about 470,000 distinct CDR3 sequences, with roughly 21% observed a single time. The material was peripheral blood mononuclear cells (PBMCs), obtained when the disease was refractory, from a patient treated with antithyroid drugs. The receptors here all came from a female donor with Graves disease. The CDR3 runs from the conserved cysteine through the conserved F or W. The size entry is marked missing in some rows and otherwise reads once, few, many or a size class.

v_gene: TRBV7-3
abundance: many
j_gene: TRBJ1-1
CDR3aa: CASSLTGGGPEAFF

v_gene: TRBV20-1
abundance: -
j_gene: TRBJ2-2
CDR3aa: CSARGLAQNTGELFF

v_gene: TRBV4-1
abundance: -
j_gene: TRBJ2-7
CDR3aa: CASSQGGRWREQYF

v_gene: TRBV19
abundance: few
j_gene: TRBJ1-1
CDR3aa: CASSFHRTVNTEAFF

v_gene: TRBV27
abundance: few
j_gene: TRBJ2-7
CDR3aa: CASSPWTGGVYEQYF

v_gene: TRBV19
abundance: -
j_gene: TRBJ2-7
CDR3aa: CASSRDRAPYEQYF

v_gene: TRBV2
abundance: many
j_gene: TRBJ2-4
CDR3aa: CASSREGGSIQYF

v_gene: TRBV12-3/TRBV12-4
abundance: many
j_gene: TRBJ1-4
CDR3aa: CASSLLLKAEKLFF

v_gene: TRBV6-1
abundance: few
j_gene: TRBJ1-2
CDR3aa: CASTQRGAGISYGYTF

v_gene: TRBV28
abundance: many
j_gene: TRBJ2-7
CDR3aa: CASSLSTRQYF

v_gene: TRBV6-1
abundance: many
j_gene: TRBJ2-7
CDR3aa: CASSGTGGLYEQYF

v_gene: TRBV6-5
abundance: many
j_gene: TRBJ1-1
CDR3aa: CASSYSFWTGGNMNTEAFF

v_gene: TRBV30
abundance: many
j_gene: TRBJ1-1
CDR3aa: CAWSPTAAEAFF

v_gene: TRBV28
abundance: many
j_gene: TRBJ2-7
CDR3aa: CASSFRGRAENEQYF

v_gene: TRBV11-2
abundance: many
j_gene: TRBJ1-1
CDR3aa: CASNKGRGARPITEAFF

v_gene: TRBV10-3
abundance: -
j_gene: TRBJ2-2
CDR3aa: CAVSRDWGNTGELFF

v_gene: TRBV11-2
abundance: -
j_gene: TRBJ1-2
CDR3aa: CACSPLWWEGYAF

v_gene: TRBV28
abundance: once
j_gene: TRBJ1-5
CDR3aa: CATMRQGRNQPQHF

v_gene: TRBV9
abundance: -
j_gene: TRBJ1-3
CDR3aa: CASSVAGKQGTSSGNTIYF

v_gene: TRBV27
abundance: -
j_gene: TRBJ1-2
CDR3aa: CASSKTGGVGYTF

v_gene: TRBV30
abundance: -
j_gene: TRBJ1-2
CDR3aa: CAWSVQPHGYTF

v_gene: TRBV10-3
abundance: -
j_gene: TRBJ2-3
CDR3aa: CAISEPRDSNTDTQYF

v_gene: TRBV27
abundance: many
j_gene: TRBJ2-7
CDR3aa: CASSTPGLAGGPGYEQYF

v_gene: TRBV29-1
abundance: many
j_gene: TRBJ2-2
CDR3aa: CSVARANTGELFF

v_gene: TRBV28
abundance: many
j_gene: TRBJ1-4
CDR3aa: CASRPTGAGKLFF

v_gene: TRBV20-1
abundance: -
j_gene: TRBJ2-3
CDR3aa: CSAGASTDTQYF

v_gene: TRBV27
abundance: -
j_gene: TRBJ1-3
CDR3aa: CASKPDEYSGNTIYF

v_gene: TRBV12-3/TRBV12-4
abundance: many
j_gene: TRBJ1-2
CDR3aa: CASRQGAPGYTF